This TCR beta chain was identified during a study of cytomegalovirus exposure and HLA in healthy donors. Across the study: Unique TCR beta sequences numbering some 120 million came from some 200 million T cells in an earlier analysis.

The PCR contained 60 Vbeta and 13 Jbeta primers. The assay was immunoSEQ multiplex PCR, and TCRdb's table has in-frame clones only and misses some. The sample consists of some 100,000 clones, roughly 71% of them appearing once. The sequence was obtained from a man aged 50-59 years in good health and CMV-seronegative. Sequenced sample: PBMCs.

The CDR3 nucleotides are TGTGCCAGCAGGGGCTTCTCTGGGGCCAACGTCCTGACTTTC. Its protein is CASRGFSGANVLTF. The chain couples TRBV27 to TRBJ2-6; D remains ambiguous. Trimming removed 6 bases at V and 0 bases at J, with 6 bases between. The CDR3 spans 14 residues. Per germline, CDR1 MNHEY and CDR2 SMNVEV (reference sequence).